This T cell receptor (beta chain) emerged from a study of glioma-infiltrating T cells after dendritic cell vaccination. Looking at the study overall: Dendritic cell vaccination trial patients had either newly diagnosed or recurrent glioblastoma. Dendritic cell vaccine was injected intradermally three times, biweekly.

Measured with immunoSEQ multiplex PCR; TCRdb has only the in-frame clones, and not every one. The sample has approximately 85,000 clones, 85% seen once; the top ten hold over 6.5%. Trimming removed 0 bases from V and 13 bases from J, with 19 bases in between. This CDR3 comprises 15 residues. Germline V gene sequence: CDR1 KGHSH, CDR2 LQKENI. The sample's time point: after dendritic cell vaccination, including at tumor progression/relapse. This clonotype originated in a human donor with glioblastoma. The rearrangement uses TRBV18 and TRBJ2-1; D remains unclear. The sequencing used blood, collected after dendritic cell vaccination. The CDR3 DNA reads TGTGCCAGCTCACCACCGGTCCGAGCCAAAAGTGAACAGTTCTTC. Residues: CASSPPVRAKSEQFF. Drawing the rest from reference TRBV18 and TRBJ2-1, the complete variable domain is NAGVMQNPRHLVRRRGQEARLRCSPMKGHSHVYWYRQLPEEGLKFMVYLQKENIIDESGMPKERFSAEFPKEGPSILRIQQVVRGDSAAYFCASSPPVRAKSEQFFGPGTRLTVL.